This T cell receptor beta chain came from a study of control samples from healthy donors and cancer patients. Measured with immunoSEQ multiplex PCR; TCRdb has only the in-frame clones, and not every one. The table includes approximately 230,000 clones, roughly 82% detected once. A note on this clone: The same CDR3 also results from other DNA sequences found in this sample.

With 4 bases removed from V and 1 base from J, the gap between germline ends came to 2 bases. In germline, CDR1 is SNHLY, CDR2 FYNNEI. The CDR3 loop spans 11 amino acids. The chain recombines TRBV2 with TRBJ2-7; D is uncertain. Sequenced: PBMCs. The clonotype was recovered from a woman aged 55-69 years with lung cancer. This chain's CDR3 is CASSASYEQYF. CDR3 sequence (DNA): TGTGCCAGCAGTGCGTCCTACGAGCAGTACTTC.